These 12 T cell receptor beta chains share one sample of origin, sequenced in a study of cytomegalovirus exposure and HLA in healthy donors (dated by TCRdb to between 2016 and 2019). Libraries were constructed by the immunoSEQ multiplex PCR assay. The multiplex PCR relied on a mix of 60 forward primers for TCR Vbeta segments and 13 reverse primers for TCR Jbeta segments. TCRdb limited this immuneACCESS table to in-frame rearrangements with V and J called. A share of clones is missing; checked studies link under half to unresolved V genes, and the rest is unexplained. The sample table holds roughly 140,000 clones, of which 80% were seen once. The ten largest make up around 7% of the sample. The sample consisted of PBMCs. The receptors were sampled from a man aged 40-49 years in good health and CMV-seropositive.

The chain uses TRBV19 and TRBJ2-1; the D is unclear. Germline V gene lookup returns CDR1 LNHDA and CDR2 SQIVND (reference sequence). V lost 1 base, J lost 8 bases, and 3 bases lay in between. The length of the CDR3 is 11 residues. The CDR3 nucleotides are TGTGCCAGTAGTATAGCGGATGAGCAGTTCTTC. This gives the protein CASSIADEQFF.

Regarding this clone: Because it lacks the conserved phenylalanine or tryptophan at the end, this CDR3 is likely a read error. The rearrangement joins TRBV4-3 to TRBJ1-1; possible D gene TRBD1, 6 bases. V shed 0 bases and J shed 5 bases, with 13 bases lying between them. The germline gives CDR1 LGHNA, CDR2 YSLEER. The CDR3 contains 15 residues. CDR3 sequence reads: CASSQESQGTTEAFS. The CDR3 coding sequence is TGCGCCAGCAGCCAAGAATCCCAGGGGACGACTGAAGCTTTCTCT.

This clone was counted once. The chain joins TRBV21-1 to TRBJ1-1; the table's D call TRBD1 went unverified against the DNA. TRBV21-1 is recorded as a pseudogene. This CDR3 spans 16 amino acids. CDR3 sequence: CASSNRRTGPNTEAFF. The CDR3 bases are TGTGCCAGCAGCAACCGCCGGACAGGACCGAACACTGAAGCTTTCTTT.

This chain joins TRBV13 and TRBJ1-2; maybe TRBD1 (5 bases). Germline CDR1 is PRHDT and CDR2 is FYEKMQ (reference sequence). V was clipped by 0 bases and J by 3 bases, with 14 bases between them. The CDR3 has 16 residues. In DNA form, the CDR3 reads TGTGCCAGCAGCTTAGGACGCAGGGAACAAGACTATGGCTACACCTTC. This codes for CASSLGRREQDYGYTF.

This CDR3 reads CASSVGASGKYEQYF. The CDR3 coding sequence is TGTGCCAGCAGCGTAGGGGCTAGCGGTAAATACGAGCAGTACTTC. The V and J genes are TRBV9 and TRBJ2-7; 7 nucleotides align to TRBD2. Germline V gene sequence: CDR1 SGDLS, CDR2 YYNGEE. V gave up 0 bases and J gave up 4 bases; unmatched junction bases: 7. CDR3 length equals 15 residues. The variable domain in full, with the rest retrieved from reference TRBV9 and TRBJ2-7, is DSGVTQTPKHLITATGQRVTLRCSPRSGDLSVYWYQQSLDQGLQFLIQYYNGEERAKGNILERFSAQQFPDLHSELNLSSLELGDSALYFCASSVGASGKYEQYFGPGTRLTVT.

The chain employs TRBV27 and TRBJ2-5; TRBD2 matches 13 bases. V shed 4 bases and J 5 bases; nucleotides not matched to a gene: 10. CDR1 is MNHEY and CDR2 is SMNVEV in the germline V gene (reference sequence). The CDR3 consists of 17 residues. The CDR3 DNA follows: TGTGCCAGCAGTTGGACTAGCGGGAGCCTCATAGGGGAGACCCAGTACTTC. Its translation: CASSWTSGSLIGETQYF.

The V gene is TRBV2, the J gene TRBJ2-5, with 11 bases lining up with TRBD1. This CDR3 comprises 16 residues. Germline values: CDR1 SNHLY, CDR2 FYNNEI. V dropped 5 bases and J dropped 4; count of bases not matched to a gene: 9. The chain's CDR3 is CASSRDRGKVSETQYF. In DNA, the CDR3 is TGTGCCAGCAGTAGGGACAGGGGGAAGGTATCAGAGACCCAGTACTTC.

This chain joins TRBV2 and TRBJ2-1, with D hard to call. The V end was cut by 7 bases, the J end by 2 bases, with 12 bases between. CDR3 length equals 14 residues. The germline V gene encodes CDR1 SNHLY and CDR2 FYNNEI. The CDR3: CASKRELPYNEQFF. CDR3 nucleotides: TGTGCCAGCAAGCGTGAACTTCCCTACAATGAGCAGTTCTTC.

The rearrangement joins TRBV4-2 to TRBJ1-4; weak D call: TRBD1 (5 bases). Trimming removed 4 bases at V and 8 bases at J, with 14 bases between. The CDR3 length is 14 residues. Germline V CDR1 and CDR2: LGHNA, YNFKEQ. The CDR3 coding sequence is TGTGCCAGCAGCCTTGACAGCCTGGACGAAAAACTGTTTTTT. Translating it yields CASSLDSLDEKLFF.

V is TRBV4-3 and J is TRBJ1-1; D not certain. The germline gives CDR1 LGHNA, CDR2 YSLEER. The CDR3 length is 17 residues. The V end lost 0 bases, the J end lost 0 bases, and 14 bases lay between the germline ends. This CDR3 reads CASSQDSSRLLNTEAFF. CDR3 DNA sequence: TGCGCCAGCAGCCAAGATTCATCGAGACTGCTGAACACTGAAGCTTTCTTT.

The chain combines TRBV23-1 with TRBJ2-7; 7 bases are shared with TRBD1. TRBV23-1 is an ORF, with its function uncertain. The CDR3 spans 15 residues. V shed 6 bases and J 0 bases; nucleotides not matched to a gene: 8. Written as DNA, the CDR3 is TGCGCCAGCAGAACAGGGGTCAGGAGCTCCTACGAGCAGTACTTC. Translation gives CASRTGVRSSYEQYF.

The chain couples TRBV30 to TRBJ1-5, with 10 positions matching TRBD1. This CDR3 is 15 amino acids long. Germline V gives CDR1 GTSNPN, CDR2 SVGIG (reference sequence). Trimming cost V 0 bases and J 4 bases; bases outside gene matches: 3. This CDR3 reads CAWSVLGQGNQPQHF. Written as DNA, the CDR3 is TGTGCCTGGAGTGTTCTGGGACAGGGGAATCAGCCCCAGCATTTT. The whole variable domain, remainder taken from reference TRBV30 and TRBJ1-5, is SQTIHQWPATLVQPVGSPLSLECTVEGTSNPNLYWYRQAAGRGLQLLFYSVGIGQISSEVPQNLSASRPQDRQFILSSKKLLLSDSGFYLCAWSVLGQGNQPQHFGDGTRLSIL.